This TCR beta chain appears in the sequencing data of a study of blood T cell repertoires in COVID-19. At the level of the study: The origin of the acute and convalescent COVID-19 samples was the United States, Italy and Spain. In each case, the material was cDNA or gDNA derived from T cells, B-cell-depleted T cells, or PBMCs.

Enrolment of Seattle patients took place during active infection, and they were followed longitudinally. CDR1 is LGHNA, CDR2 YNFKEQ, per germline. Trimming at V came to 4 bases and at J to 4 bases, leaving 10 bases not matched to a gene. This CDR3 is built from 18 residues. In the original analysis: The authors estimated nucleated cell counts from reference gene primer amplification. Sequenced by immunoSEQ multiplex PCR; TCRdb stores in-frame clones only, minus some. The V and J calls and clone size are taken from that table; D and trimming were inferred from the DNA. The data contain a few hundred thousand clones, roughly 80% of them seen just once; the ten biggest clones take up 15% to 19%.

The origin of this receptor is a person between 65 and 80 years old with COVID-19, enrolled during active disease. The sample comprised peripheral blood. The J gene is TRBJ2-2, the V gene TRBV4-2; 12 bases are a match to TRBD2. The CDR3 sequence: CASSRGGLAGLTTGELFF. The CDR3 DNA reads TGTGCCAGCAGCCGGGGAGGACTAGCGGGGTTAACCACCGGGGAGCTGTTTTTT.